The clone carrying this TCR beta chain was counted many times. This entry belongs to a study of T-cell reconstitution after alpha-beta-depleted transplantation in children. CDR3 length: 17 residues. CDR1 and CDR2 (germline): SGHTA, FQGNSA. The V and J ends lost 0 bases and 4 bases, in that order; junction bases with no gene match: 12. Researchers prepared the TCRbeta library using unique molecular identifiers, the study reports. Using its own MiXCR run on the PCR reads, TCRdb lists one record per CDR3 protein. The data hold some 200,000 distinct CDR3 sequences, with roughly 6.3% observed a single time.

The sample consisted of PBMCs, taken before TCRalphabeta/CD19-depleted stem cell transplant. This sequence joins TRBV7-2 and TRBJ2-7; 7 bases match TRBD2. The clonotype comes from a girl less than two years old with combined immunodeficiency, due to receive a stem cell transplant. Written as DNA, the CDR3 is TGTGCCAGCAGCTTAGCGCATATGACGGGAGGACTATACGAGCAGTACTTC. This codes for CASSLAHMTGGLYEQYF. The full variable domain, its missing parts supplied by reference TRBV7-2 and TRBJ2-7, is GAGVSQSPSNKVTEKGKDVELRCDPISGHTALYWYRQSLGQGLEFLIYFQGNSAPDKSGLPSDRFSAERTGGSVSTLTIQRTQQEDSAVYLCASSLAHMTGGLYEQYFGPGTRLTVT.